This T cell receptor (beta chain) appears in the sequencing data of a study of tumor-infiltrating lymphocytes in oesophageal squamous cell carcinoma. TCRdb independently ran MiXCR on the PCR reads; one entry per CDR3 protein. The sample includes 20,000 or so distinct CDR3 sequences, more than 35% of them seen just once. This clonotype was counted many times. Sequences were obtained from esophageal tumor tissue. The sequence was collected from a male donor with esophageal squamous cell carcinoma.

The CDR3 loop reads CASSLDRLSNEQFF. The CDR3, as DNA: TGTGCCAGCAGCTTAGATCGACTATCCAATGAGCAGTTCTTC. This chain links TRBV11-2 with TRBJ2-1, with D maybe TRBD2 (5 bases). Deletions cut 0 bases from V and 6 bases from J, with 9 bases between. The CDR3 is made up of 14 amino acids. CDR1 and CDR2 (germline): SGHAT, FQNNGV.